These 29 T cell receptor beta chains came from one sample sequenced in a study of CD8 T cells in Susac syndrome. RNA totalling about 0.45 to 1 ug underwent reverse transcription with random hexamers. A single record per CDR3 protein comes from TCRdb applying MiXCR to the immunoSEQ multiplex PCR reads. The sample holds 240,000 or so distinct CDR3 sequences, almost 97% seen once. The specimen sequenced was CD4+ T cells from PBMCs. Every receptor here comes from a human donor with Susac syndrome.

The genes are TRBV20-1 and TRBJ2-1; a possible D gene is TRBD2 (6 bases). V lost 5 bases, J lost 5 bases, and 16 bases lay in between. CDR1 is DFQATT, CDR2 SNEGSKA, per germline (reference sequence). The CDR3 is 14 residues long. CDR3 in DNA: TGCAGTGCTTCGAGGCTAGCGAACAACAATGAGCAGTTCTTC. It is translated as CSASRLANNNEQFF.

This clonotype was detected only a few times. The chain carries TRBV6-5 and TRBJ2-6; D remains unclear. The CDR3 extends over 13 amino acids. From germline, CDR1 is MNHEY and CDR2 SVGAGI. Trimming took 4 bases from V and 2 from J, leaving 3 bases between them. The chain's CDR3 is CASSLTGANVLTF. CDR3 nucleotide sequence: TGTGCCAGCAGTTTGACTGGGGCCAACGTCCTGACTTTC.

The chain has TRBV12-3 or TRBV12-4 and TRBJ1-2; 7 nucleotides align to TRBD1. CDR3 length equals 15 residues. With 2 bases clipped from V and 2 bases from J, the junction kept 5 bases outside the gene matches. CDR3 sequence reads: CASSLTSDRNYGYTF. CDR3 sequence (DNA): TGTGCCAGCAGTTTAACTTCGGACAGGAACTATGGCTACACCTTC.

V and J are TRBV18 and TRBJ2-1, with a weak D call TRBD2 (6 bases). Per germline, CDR1 KGHSH and CDR2 LQKENI. The ends were cut back, 5 bases at V and 2 bases at J, with 13 bases in the middle. This CDR3 spans 15 amino acids. Here the CDR3 DNA reads TGTGCCAGCTCAAAATCGGGCGGGACCTACAATGAGCAGTTCTTC. It codes for CASSKSGGTYNEQFF.

This chain joins TRBV4-2 and TRBJ2-2, with D possibly matching TRBD2 (6 bases). The CDR3 has 14 residues. Germline CDR1 and CDR2: LGHNA and YNFKEQ. Trimming removed 2 bases from V and 4 bases from J, with 8 bases in between. DNA for the CDR3: TGTGCCAGCAGCCAAATGGGACTCACCGGGGAGCTGTTTTTT. It yields the protein CASSQMGLTGELFF.

The V call is TRBV7-9, the J call TRBJ1-2, with 9 bases lining up with TRBD1. The CDR3 has 17 residues. The J segment lost 7 bases and the V segment lost 1 base, leaving 13 bases of the junction unmatched. Germline V gives CDR1 SEHNR, CDR2 FQNEAQ (reference sequence). CDR3 DNA sequence: TGTGCCAGCAGCTTAGGGACAGGGGTTTACTCAAGTGGTGGCTACACCTTC. Its protein product is CASSLGTGVYSSGGYTF.

The chain uses TRBV3-1 and TRBJ2-2; 10 positions agree with TRBD2. The CDR3 is 16 residues long. Germline loops: CDR1 LGHDT, CDR2 YNNKEL (reference sequence). J gave up 4 bases and V 1 base, and 3 bases lay outside the gene matches. The CDR3 region is CASSQVGTSATGELFF. The DNA for the CDR3 is TGTGCCAGCAGCCAAGTGGGGACTAGCGCCACCGGGGAGCTGTTTTTT. Variable domain in full (rest from reference TRBV3-1 and TRBJ2-2): DTAVSQTPKYLVTQMGNDKSIKCEQNLGHDTMYWYKQDSKKFLKIMFSYNNKELIINETVPNRFSPKSPDKAHLNLHINSLELGDSAVYFCASSQVGTSATGELFFGEGSRLTVL.

This clonotype was found once. The chain links TRBV5-1 to TRBJ1-1, with 9 bases that match TRBD1. Germline V gene sequence: CDR1 SGHRS, CDR2 YFSETQ. Trimming removed 5 bases from V and 3 bases from J; junction bases left unmatched: 5. The CDR3 totals 14 residues. The CDR3: CASRWGQGDTEAFF. The CDR3, as DNA: TGCGCCAGCAGATGGGGACAGGGCGACACTGAAGCTTTCTTT. Full variable domain (rest looked up from reference TRBV5-1 and TRBJ1-1): KAGVTQTPRYLIKTRGQQVTLSCSPISGHRSVSWYQQTPGQGLQFLFEYFSETQRNKGNFPGRFSGRQFSNSRSEMNVSTLELGDSALYLCASRWGQGDTEAFFGQGTRLTVV.

The chain has TRBV7-9 and TRBJ2-3; 11 bases map to TRBD2. V trimming: 5 bases; J trimming: 2 bases; junction bases outside the gene matches: 6. The germline V gene has CDR1 SEHNR and CDR2 FQNEAQ (reference sequence). This CDR3 is built from 16 residues. The DNA of the CDR3 is TGTGCCAGCAGCCAGGGACTAGCGGAATTCACAGATACGCAGTATTTT. Its translation is CASSQGLAEFTDTQYF.

The chain joins TRBV24-1 to TRBJ1-2; no definite D call. V was trimmed by 5 bases and J by 4 bases, leaving 7 bases between them. In germline, CDR1 is KGHDR, CDR2 SFDVKD. The CDR3 consists of 12 residues. The CDR3 DNA is TGTGCCACCAGTGGCCCCAGCTATGGCTACACCTTC. Encoded protein: CATSGPSYGYTF.

This chain connects TRBV9 to TRBJ2-3; 7 bases are a match to TRBD2. Germline CDR1 is SGDLS and CDR2 is YYNGEE. The V segment lost 3 bases and the J segment 1 base; nucleotides outside the gene matches: 8. The CDR3 contains 16 residues. The CDR3 bases are TGTGCCAGCAGCGGATCTGGCGGGAGAGGCACAGATACGCAGTATTTT. It encodes CASSGSGGRGTDTQYF.

The chain is built from TRBV5-4 and TRBJ2-3, with 7 nucleotides matching TRBD2. CDR1 SGHNT and CDR2 YYREEE come from the germline V gene (reference sequence). Unmatched junction bases numbered 9, after V lost 4 bases and J lost 4 bases. This CDR3 region has 15 residues. The DNA for the CDR3 is TGTGCCAGCAGCCTACCGGGACTACCCCCAGATACGCAGTATTTT. As protein: CASSLPGLPPDTQYF.

This chain links TRBV14 with TRBJ1-1; no definite D call. Trimming took 6 bases from V and 0 from J, leaving 8 bases between them. Germline lookup yields CDR1 SGHDN and CDR2 FVKESK. The CDR3 runs 13 residues. The CDR3 DNA sequence: TGTGCCAGCAGACACGCAGTGAACACTGAAGCTTTCTTT. It codes for CASRHAVNTEAFF.

This clonotype was observed a single time. The chain couples TRBV28 to TRBJ2-5; D remains ambiguous. The CDR3 contains 16 residues. Germline values: CDR1 MDHEN, CDR2 SYDVKM. Trimming stripped 1 base from V and 1 base from J, with 13 bases between. In nucleotides, the CDR3 is TGTGCCAGCAGTTTATTAACTTACGGGTCCCAAGAGACCCAGTACTTC. Amino acids: CASSLLTYGSQETQYF.

The chain is built from TRBV12-3 or TRBV12-4 and TRBJ2-7; D remains ambiguous. The CDR3 runs 13 residues. The V and J ends lost 5 bases and 5 bases respectively, with 13 bases between them. Here the CDR3 DNA reads TGTGCCAGCAGTCCGGTTTCGGTCCACGAGCAGTACTTC. Residues: CASSPVSVHEQYF.

This chain joins TRBV9 and TRBJ2-4, with D tentatively TRBD2 (5 bases). Trimming removed 3 bases from V and 3 bases from J, with 13 bases in between. CDR1 and CDR2 (germline): SGDLS, YYNGEE. The CDR3 spans 15 residues. The CDR3 DNA follows: TGTGCCAGCAGCGGAGGGAGCCCCAGCAAAAACATTCAGTACTTC. It encodes CASSGGSPSKNIQYF.

This chain uses TRBV9 with TRBJ2-5; D possibly corresponds to TRBD1 (6 bases). Trimming cost V 1 base and J 5 bases, with 12 bases left between them. This CDR3 contains 14 residues. The germline CDR1 and CDR2 sequences are SGDLS and YYNGEE. This CDR3 reads CASSVTYRGETQYF. CDR3 nucleotide sequence: TGTGCCAGCAGCGTAACTTATAGGGGGGAGACCCAGTACTTC.

V is TRBV5-4 and J is TRBJ2-6, with D possibly matching TRBD1 (6 bases). CDR1 is SGHNT and CDR2 is YYREEE in the germline V gene (reference sequence). V lost 0 bases to trimming and J lost 4 bases, with 8 bases between them. The CDR3 loop spans 15 amino acids. CDR3 protein: CASSLEGGGANVLTF. CDR3 coding DNA: TGTGCCAGCAGCTTGGAAGGGGGAGGGGCCAACGTCCTGACTTTC.

This clonotype has just one count. The chain carries TRBV14 and TRBJ2-7, with TRBD2 identical over 7 bases. Germline V CDR1 and CDR2: SGHDN, FVKESK. The CDR3 covers 14 residues. The junction had 12 bases not matched to a gene; V was cut back by 2 bases and J by 11 bases. The CDR3 reads CASSQLISGASEYF. The CDR3 DNA follows: TGTGCCAGCAGCCAACTTATCAGCGGGGCCTCGGAGTACTTC.

The gene calls are TRBV18 and TRBJ2-3; the match to TRBD2 covers 7 bases. From germline, CDR1 is KGHSH and CDR2 LQKENI. J gave up 4 bases and V 0 bases, and 10 bases lay outside the gene matches. The length of the CDR3 is 17 residues. This CDR3 is CASSPPGAGLEADTQYF. CDR3 nucleotides: TGTGCCAGCTCACCACCGGGAGCGGGACTCGAGGCAGATACGCAGTATTTT.

The chain employs TRBV6-1 and TRBJ1-5, with 9 bases fitting TRBD1. The CDR3 totals 14 residues. The V segment lost 3 bases and the J segment 5 bases; nucleotides outside the gene matches: 2. CDR1 and CDR2 from the germline V gene are MNHNS and SASEGT. DNA of the CDR3: TGTGCCAGCAGTGACGGACAGGGGTATCAGCCCCAGCATTTT. Translation gives CASSDGQGYQPQHF.

V usage is TRBV6-5 and J usage is TRBJ2-7; 8 bases match TRBD1. CDR1 MNHEY and CDR2 SVGAGI come from the germline V gene. Trimming removed 5 bases from V and 5 bases from J; junction bases left unmatched: 8. The CDR3 sequence is 14 residues long. The CDR3 protein is CASSRGQAIHEQYF. The CDR3 DNA reads TGTGCCAGCAGTCGGGGACAGGCCATCCACGAGCAGTACTTC.

This clonotype was found once. This sequence joins TRBV27 and TRBJ1-1; no firm D call. V was trimmed by 1 base and J by 0 bases, leaving 6 bases between them. In germline, CDR1 is MNHEY, CDR2 SMNVEV (reference sequence). There are 14 residues in the CDR3. The CDR3 loop is CASSLLDVNTEAFF. The CDR3 DNA follows: TGTGCCAGCAGTTTATTGGACGTGAACACTGAAGCTTTCTTT.

The CDR3 here is CASSPVASGSYQETQYF. The CDR3 DNA reads as TGTGCCAGCAGTCCTGTGGCTAGCGGGAGTTACCAAGAGACCCAGTACTTC. The gene calls are TRBV13 and TRBJ2-5; TRBD2 aligns across 10 bases. Germline CDR1 and CDR2: PRHDT and FYEKMQ (reference sequence). The CDR3 length is 17 residues. V lost 6 bases, J lost 0 bases, and 10 bases stayed unmatched.

The chain has TRBV19 and TRBJ1-2, with TRBD1 matching 8 bases. Germline V gene data show CDR1 as LNHDA and CDR2 as SQIVND (reference sequence). The CDR3 spans 14 residues. The junction had 4 bases not matched to a gene; V was cut back by 7 bases and J by 0 bases. The CDR3 sequence is CASTRDRPNYGYTF. Here the CDR3 DNA reads TGTGCCAGTACCCGGGACAGGCCTAACTATGGCTACACCTTC. The variable domain in full, with the rest retrieved from reference TRBV19 and TRBJ1-2, is DGGITQSPKYLFRKEGQNVTLSCEQNLNHDAMYWYRQDPGQGLRLIYYSQIVNDFQKGDIAEGYSVSREKKESFPLTVTSAQKNPTAFYLCASTRDRPNYGYTFGSGTRLTVV.

This chain connects TRBV30 to TRBJ1-3, with unresolved D. The CDR3 runs to 13 residues. Germline V lookup: CDR1 GTSNPN, CDR2 SVGIG (reference sequence). Trimming stripped 0 bases from V and 1 base from J, with 4 bases between. The CDR3 spells CAWSVSSGNTIYF. CDR3 bases: TGTGCCTGGAGTGTGAGTTCTGGAAACACCATATATTTT.

This chain links TRBV29-1 with TRBJ2-5, with a tentative D call TRBD1 (6 bases). V lost 3 bases and J lost 2, with 7 bases in between. Germline V gene sequence: CDR1 SQVTM, CDR2 ANQGSEA. The CDR3 contains 12 residues. The DNA of the CDR3 is TGCAGCGTTGAGGGGGCTCAAGAGACCCAGTACTTC. Amino acids: CSVEGAQETQYF.

The chain uses TRBV6-5 and TRBJ2-7; no clear D gene. CDR3 size: 13 residues. The germline CDR1 and CDR2 sequences are MNHEY and SVGAGI. The germline V and J ends were trimmed by 10 bases and 3 bases, with 16 bases remaining between them. The CDR3 DNA reads TGTGCCACCAAACGGGCAGGATTCTACGAGCAGTACTTC. Translation: CATKRAGFYEQYF.

In its sample, this clonotype was seen once. The rearrangement uses TRBV4-2 and TRBJ2-7; 7 nucleotides line up with TRBD1. The CDR3 totals 18 residues. The germline V gene encodes CDR1 LGHNA and CDR2 YNFKEQ. The V gene end was trimmed by 4 bases and the J gene end by 2 bases; junction bases not matched to a gene: 17. The CDR3 sequence: CASSRQRQGGATTYEQYF. DNA for the CDR3: TGTGCCAGCAGCCGCCAAAGACAGGGCGGAGCCACAACCTACGAGCAGTACTTC.